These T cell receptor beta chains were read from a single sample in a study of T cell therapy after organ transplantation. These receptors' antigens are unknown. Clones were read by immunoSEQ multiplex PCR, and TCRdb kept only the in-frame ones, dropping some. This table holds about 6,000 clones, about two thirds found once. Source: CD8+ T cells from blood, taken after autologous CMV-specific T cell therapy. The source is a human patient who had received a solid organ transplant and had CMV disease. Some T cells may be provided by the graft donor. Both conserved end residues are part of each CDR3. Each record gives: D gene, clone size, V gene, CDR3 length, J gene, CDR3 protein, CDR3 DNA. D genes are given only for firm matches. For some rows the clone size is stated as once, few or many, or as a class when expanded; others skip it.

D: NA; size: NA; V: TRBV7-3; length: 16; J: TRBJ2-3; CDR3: CASSLKGVGLTDTQYF; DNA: TGTGCCAGCAGCTTAAAAGGGGTAGGGCTCACAGATACGCAGTATTTT
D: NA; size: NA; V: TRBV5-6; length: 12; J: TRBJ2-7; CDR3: CASSQSSYEQYF; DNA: TGTGCCAGCAGCCAGAGCTCCTACGAGCAGTACTTC
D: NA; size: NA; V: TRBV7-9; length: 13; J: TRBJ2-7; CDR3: CASSRGHDYEQYF; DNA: TGTGCCAGCAGCCGGGGACACGACTACGAGCAGTACTTC
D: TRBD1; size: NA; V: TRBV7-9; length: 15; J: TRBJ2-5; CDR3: CASSLVGQGLETQYF; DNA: TGTGCCAGCAGCTTAGTGGGACAGGGCTTGGAGACCCAGTACTTC
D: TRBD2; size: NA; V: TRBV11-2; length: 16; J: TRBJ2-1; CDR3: CASSIRLALSYNEQFF; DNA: TGTGCCAGCAGCATCCGACTAGCGCTGTCCTACAATGAGCAGTTCTTC
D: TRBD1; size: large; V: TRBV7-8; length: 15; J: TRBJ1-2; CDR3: CASSLAGQGAGGYTF; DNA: TGTGCCAGCAGCTTAGCGGGACAGGGGGCGGGAGGCTACACCTTC
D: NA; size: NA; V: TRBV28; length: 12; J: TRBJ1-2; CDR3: CASSYGGDSYTF; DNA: TGTGCCAGCAGTTACGGGGGGGACAGCTACACCTTC
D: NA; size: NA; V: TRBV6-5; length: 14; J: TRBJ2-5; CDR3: CASSYGGRQETQYF; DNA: TGTGCCAGCAGTTACGGAGGGAGACAAGAGACCCAGTACTTC
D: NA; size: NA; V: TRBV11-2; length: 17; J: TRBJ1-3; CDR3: CASSPPRDWSSGNTIYF; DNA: TGTGCCAGCAGCCCACCCCGGGACTGGAGCTCTGGAAACACCATATATTTT
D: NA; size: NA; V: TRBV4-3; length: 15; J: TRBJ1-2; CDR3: CASSQDPQTTYGYTF; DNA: TGCGCCAGCAGCCAAGATCCGCAAACGACCTATGGCTACACCTTC
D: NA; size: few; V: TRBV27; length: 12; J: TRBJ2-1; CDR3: CASSNWGNEQFF; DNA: TGTGCCAGCAGCAACTGGGGAAATGAGCAGTTCTTC
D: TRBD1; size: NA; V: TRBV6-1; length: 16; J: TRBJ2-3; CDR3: CASSEAATGTADTQYF; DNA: TGTGCCAGCAGTGAAGCGGCGACAGGGACGGCAGATACGCAGTATTTT
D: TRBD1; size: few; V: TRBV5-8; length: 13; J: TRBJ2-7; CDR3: CASSIQGAYEQYF; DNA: TGTGCCAGCAGCATTCAGGGGGCCTACGAGCAGTACTTC
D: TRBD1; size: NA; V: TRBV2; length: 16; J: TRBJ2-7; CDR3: CASSANMDRRAYEQYF; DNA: TGTGCCAGCAGTGCTAACATGGACAGGCGCGCCTACGAGCAGTACTTC
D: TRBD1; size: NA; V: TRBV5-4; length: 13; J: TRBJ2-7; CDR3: CASSPGQGREQYF; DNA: TGTGCCAGCAGTCCGGGACAGGGGCGGGAGCAGTACTTC
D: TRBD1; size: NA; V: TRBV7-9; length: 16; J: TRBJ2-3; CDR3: CASSTRQGAWADTQYF; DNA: TGTGCCAGCAGCACCCGACAGGGGGCATGGGCAGATACGCAGTATTTT
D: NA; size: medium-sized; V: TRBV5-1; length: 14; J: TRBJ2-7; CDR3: CASSLIGGAYEQYF; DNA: TGCGCCAGCAGCTTGATTGGTGGGGCCTACGAGCAGTACTTC
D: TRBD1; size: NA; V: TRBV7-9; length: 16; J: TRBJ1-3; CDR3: CTSSFRTGHSGNTIYF; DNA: TGTACCAGCAGCTTTAGGACAGGTCACTCTGGAAACACCATATATTTT
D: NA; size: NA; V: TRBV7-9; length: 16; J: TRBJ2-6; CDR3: CASSSGRDSGANVLTF; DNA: TGTGCCAGCAGCTCGGGACGGGACTCTGGGGCCAACGTCCTGACTTTC
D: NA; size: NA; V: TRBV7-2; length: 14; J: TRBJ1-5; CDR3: CASSLQVGNQPQHF; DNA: TGTGCCAGCAGCTTACAGGTGGGCAATCAGCCCCAGCATTTT
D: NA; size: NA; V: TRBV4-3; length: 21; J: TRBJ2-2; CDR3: CASSQVGFGLFQAGNTGELFF; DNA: TGCGCCAGCAGCCAAGTGGGTTTTGGCTTGTTTCAGGCGGGAAACACCGGGGAGCTGTTTTTT
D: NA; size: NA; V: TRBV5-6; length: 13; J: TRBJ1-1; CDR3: CASSLGVNTEAFF; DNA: TGTGCCAGCAGCTTGGGAGTGAACACTGAAGCTTTCTTT
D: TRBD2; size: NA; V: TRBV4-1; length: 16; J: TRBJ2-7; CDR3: CASSQDRGTSGYEQYF; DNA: TGCGCCAGCAGCCAAGATCGGGGGACTAGCGGTTACGAGCAGTACTTC
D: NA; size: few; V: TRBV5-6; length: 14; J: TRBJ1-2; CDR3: CASSLVGRNYGYTF; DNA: TGTGCCAGCAGCTTGGTGGGACGTAACTATGGCTACACCTTC